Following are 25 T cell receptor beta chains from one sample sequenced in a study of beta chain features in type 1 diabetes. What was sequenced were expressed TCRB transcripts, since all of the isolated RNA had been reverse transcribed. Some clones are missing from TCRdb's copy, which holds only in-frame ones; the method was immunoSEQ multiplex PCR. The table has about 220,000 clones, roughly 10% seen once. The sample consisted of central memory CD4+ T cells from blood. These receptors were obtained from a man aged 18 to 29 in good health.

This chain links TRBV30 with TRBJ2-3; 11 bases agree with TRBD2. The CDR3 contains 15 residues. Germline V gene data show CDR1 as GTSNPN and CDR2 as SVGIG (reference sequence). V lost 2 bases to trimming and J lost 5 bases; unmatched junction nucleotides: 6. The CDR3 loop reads CAWSHLAGGGDTQYF. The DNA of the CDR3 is TGTGCCTGGAGTCACCTAGCGGGAGGTGGAGATACGCAGTATTTT.

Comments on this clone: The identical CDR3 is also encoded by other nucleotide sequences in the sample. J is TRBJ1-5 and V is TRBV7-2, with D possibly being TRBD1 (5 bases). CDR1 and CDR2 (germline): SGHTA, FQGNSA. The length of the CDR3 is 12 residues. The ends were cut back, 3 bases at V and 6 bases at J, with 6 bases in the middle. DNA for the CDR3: TGTGCCAGCAGCTTCGGGGGTCAGCCCCAGCATTTT. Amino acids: CASSFGGQPQHF.

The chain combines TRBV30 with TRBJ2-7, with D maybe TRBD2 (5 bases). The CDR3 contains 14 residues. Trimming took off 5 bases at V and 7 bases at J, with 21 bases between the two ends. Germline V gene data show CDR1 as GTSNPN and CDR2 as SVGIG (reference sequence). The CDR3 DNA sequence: TGTGCCTGGGCCCGAAGAGGGTTGGGCGATGAGCAGTACTTC. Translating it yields CAWARRGLGDEQYF.

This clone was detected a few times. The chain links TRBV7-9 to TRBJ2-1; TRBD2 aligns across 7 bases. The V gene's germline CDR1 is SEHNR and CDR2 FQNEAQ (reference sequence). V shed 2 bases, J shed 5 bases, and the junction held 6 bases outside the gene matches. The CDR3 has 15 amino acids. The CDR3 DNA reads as TGTGCCAGCAGCTTACTGGCGGGAGTCCACAATGAGCAGTTCTTC. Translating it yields CASSLLAGVHNEQFF.

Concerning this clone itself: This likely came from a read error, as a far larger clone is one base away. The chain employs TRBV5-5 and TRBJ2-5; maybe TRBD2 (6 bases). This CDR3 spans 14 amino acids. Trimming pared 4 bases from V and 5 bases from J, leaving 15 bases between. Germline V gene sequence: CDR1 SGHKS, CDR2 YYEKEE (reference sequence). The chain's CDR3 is CASSAPGGGETQYF. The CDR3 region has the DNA TGTGCCAGCAGCGCGCCCGGAGGAGGGGAGACCCAGTACTTC.

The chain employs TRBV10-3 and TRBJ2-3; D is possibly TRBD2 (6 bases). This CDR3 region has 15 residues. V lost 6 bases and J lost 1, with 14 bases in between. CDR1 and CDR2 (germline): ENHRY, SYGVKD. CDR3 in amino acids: CAIRAGRQGTDTQYF. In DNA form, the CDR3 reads TGTGCCATCAGGGCGGGACGTCAAGGCACAGATACGCAGTATTTT.

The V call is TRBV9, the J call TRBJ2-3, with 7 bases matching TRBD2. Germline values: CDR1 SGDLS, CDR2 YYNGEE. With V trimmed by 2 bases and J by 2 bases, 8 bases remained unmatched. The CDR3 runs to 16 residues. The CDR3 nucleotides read TGTGCCAGCAGCGTCGATCTAGCGGCAGTCACAGATACGCAGTATTTT. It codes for CASSVDLAAVTDTQYF.

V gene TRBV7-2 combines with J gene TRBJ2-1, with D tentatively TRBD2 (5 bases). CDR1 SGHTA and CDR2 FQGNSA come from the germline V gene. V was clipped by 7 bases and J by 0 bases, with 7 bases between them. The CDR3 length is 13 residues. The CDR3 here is CASTGSSYNEQFF. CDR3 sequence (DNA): TGTGCCAGCACGGGAAGCTCCTACAATGAGCAGTTCTTC.

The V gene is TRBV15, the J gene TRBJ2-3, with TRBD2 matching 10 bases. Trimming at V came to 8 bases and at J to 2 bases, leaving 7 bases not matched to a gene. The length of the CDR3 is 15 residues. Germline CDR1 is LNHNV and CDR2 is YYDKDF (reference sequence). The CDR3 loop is CATSLAGEVTDTQYF. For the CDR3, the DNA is TGTGCCACCTCCCTAGCGGGAGAGGTCACAGATACGCAGTATTTT.

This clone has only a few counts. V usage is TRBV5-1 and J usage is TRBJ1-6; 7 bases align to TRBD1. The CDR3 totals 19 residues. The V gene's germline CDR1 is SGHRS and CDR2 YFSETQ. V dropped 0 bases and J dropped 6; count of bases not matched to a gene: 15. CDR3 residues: CASSLEGAGVFGRNSPLHF. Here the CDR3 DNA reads TGCGCCAGCAGCTTGGAGGGGGCTGGTGTTTTCGGGCGTAATTCACCCCTCCACTTT.

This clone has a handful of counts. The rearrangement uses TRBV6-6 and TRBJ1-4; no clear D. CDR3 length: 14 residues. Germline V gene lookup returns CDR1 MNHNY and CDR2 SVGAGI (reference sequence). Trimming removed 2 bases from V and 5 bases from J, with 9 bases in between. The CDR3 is CASSYPTRNEKLFF. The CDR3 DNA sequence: TGTGCCAGCAGTTACCCGACACGGAATGAAAAACTGTTTTTT.

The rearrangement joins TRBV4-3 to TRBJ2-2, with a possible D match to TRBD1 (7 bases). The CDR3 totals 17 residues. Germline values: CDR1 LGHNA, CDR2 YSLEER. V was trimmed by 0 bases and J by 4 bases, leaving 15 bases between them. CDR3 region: CASSQDRRQGGTGELFF. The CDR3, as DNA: TGCGCCAGCAGCCAAGATCGGAGACAGGGAGGCACCGGGGAGCTGTTTTTT.

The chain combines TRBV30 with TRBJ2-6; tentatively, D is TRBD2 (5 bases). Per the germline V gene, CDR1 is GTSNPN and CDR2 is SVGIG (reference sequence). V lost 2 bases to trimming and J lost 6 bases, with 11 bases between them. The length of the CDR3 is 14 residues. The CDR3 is CAWSRALEANVLTF. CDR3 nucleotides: TGTGCCTGGAGTCGGGCACTAGAGGCCAACGTCCTGACTTTC.

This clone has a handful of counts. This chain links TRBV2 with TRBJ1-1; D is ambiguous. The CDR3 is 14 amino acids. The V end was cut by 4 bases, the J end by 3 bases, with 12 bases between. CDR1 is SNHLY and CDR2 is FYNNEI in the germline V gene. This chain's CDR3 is CASSGQVFYTEAFF. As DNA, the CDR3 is TGTGCCAGCAGTGGTCAGGTATTCTACACTGAAGCTTTCTTT.

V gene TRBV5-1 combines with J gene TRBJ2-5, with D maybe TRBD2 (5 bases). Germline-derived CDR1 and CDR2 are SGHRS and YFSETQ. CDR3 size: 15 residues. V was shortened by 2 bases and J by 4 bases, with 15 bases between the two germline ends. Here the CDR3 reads CASSFVGSRVETQYF. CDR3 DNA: TGCGCCAGCAGCTTCGTAGGGAGTAGGGTAGAGACCCAGTACTTC.

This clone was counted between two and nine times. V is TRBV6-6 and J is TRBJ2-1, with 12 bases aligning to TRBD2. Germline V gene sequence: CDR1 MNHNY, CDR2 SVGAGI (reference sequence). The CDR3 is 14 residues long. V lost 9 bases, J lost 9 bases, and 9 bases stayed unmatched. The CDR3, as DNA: TGTGCCAGTAGCAGGGTGACTAGCGGGAGTGAGCAGTTCTTC. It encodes CASSRVTSGSEQFF.

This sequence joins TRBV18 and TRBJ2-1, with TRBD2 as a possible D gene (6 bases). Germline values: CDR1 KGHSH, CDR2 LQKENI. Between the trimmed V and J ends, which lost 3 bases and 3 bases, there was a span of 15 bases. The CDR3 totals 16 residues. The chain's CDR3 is CASSPTGTHNYNEQFF. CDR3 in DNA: TGTGCCAGCTCACCTACCGGGACTCATAACTACAATGAGCAGTTCTTC.

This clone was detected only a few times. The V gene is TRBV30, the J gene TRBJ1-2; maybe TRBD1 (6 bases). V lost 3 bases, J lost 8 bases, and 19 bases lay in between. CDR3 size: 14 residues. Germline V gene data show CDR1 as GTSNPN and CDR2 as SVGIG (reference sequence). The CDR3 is CAWSVLQGEGGYTF. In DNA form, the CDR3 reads TGTGCCTGGAGCGTTCTACAGGGAGAAGGCGGCTACACCTTC.

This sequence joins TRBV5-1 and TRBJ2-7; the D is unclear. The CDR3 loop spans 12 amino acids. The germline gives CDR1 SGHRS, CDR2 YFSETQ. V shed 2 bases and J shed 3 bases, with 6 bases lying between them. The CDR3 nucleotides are TGCGCCAGCAGCTTTGGTGGCTACGAGCAGTACTTC. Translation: CASSFGGYEQYF.

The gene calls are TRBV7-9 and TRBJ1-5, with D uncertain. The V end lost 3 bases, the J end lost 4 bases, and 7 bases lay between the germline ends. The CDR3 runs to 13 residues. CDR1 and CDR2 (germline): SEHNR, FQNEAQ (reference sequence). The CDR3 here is CASSFSENQPQHF. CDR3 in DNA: TGTGCCAGCAGCTTTTCCGAAAATCAGCCCCAGCATTTT.

CDR3 in amino acids: CASSVRWSSYEQYF. The CDR3 coding sequence is TGTGCCAGCAGCGTACGATGGAGCTCCTACGAGCAGTACTTC. The chain recombines TRBV7-8 with TRBJ2-7; unclear D gene. CDR1 SGHVS and CDR2 FQNEAQ come from the germline V gene. CDR3 size: 14 residues. V lost 5 bases and J lost 0, with 11 bases in between.

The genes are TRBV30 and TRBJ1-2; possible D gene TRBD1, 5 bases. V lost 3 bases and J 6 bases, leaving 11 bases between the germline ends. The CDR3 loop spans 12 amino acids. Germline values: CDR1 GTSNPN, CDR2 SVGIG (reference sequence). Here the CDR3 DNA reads TGTGCCTGGAGCCAGGGTTTACATGGCTACACCTTC. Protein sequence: CAWSQGLHGYTF.

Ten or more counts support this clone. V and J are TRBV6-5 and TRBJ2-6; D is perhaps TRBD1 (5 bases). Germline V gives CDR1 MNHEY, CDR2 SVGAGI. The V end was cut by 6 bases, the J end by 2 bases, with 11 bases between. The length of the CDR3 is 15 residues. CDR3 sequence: CASSQQATGANVLTF. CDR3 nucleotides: TGTGCCAGCAGCCAACAGGCTACTGGGGCCAACGTCCTGACTTTC.

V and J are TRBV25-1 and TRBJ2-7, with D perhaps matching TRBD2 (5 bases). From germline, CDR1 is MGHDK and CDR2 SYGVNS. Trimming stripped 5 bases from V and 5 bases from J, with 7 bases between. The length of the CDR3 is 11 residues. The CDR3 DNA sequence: TGTGCCAGCAGTCGAGGGAACGAGCAGTACTTC. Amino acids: CASSRGNEQYF.

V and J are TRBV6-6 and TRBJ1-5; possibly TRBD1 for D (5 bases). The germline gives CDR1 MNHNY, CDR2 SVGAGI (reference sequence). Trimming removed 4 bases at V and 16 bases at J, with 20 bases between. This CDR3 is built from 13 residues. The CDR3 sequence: CASSLSGTRTVHF. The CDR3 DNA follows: TGTGCCAGCAGTTTATCCGGGACTAGAACCGTCCATTTT.